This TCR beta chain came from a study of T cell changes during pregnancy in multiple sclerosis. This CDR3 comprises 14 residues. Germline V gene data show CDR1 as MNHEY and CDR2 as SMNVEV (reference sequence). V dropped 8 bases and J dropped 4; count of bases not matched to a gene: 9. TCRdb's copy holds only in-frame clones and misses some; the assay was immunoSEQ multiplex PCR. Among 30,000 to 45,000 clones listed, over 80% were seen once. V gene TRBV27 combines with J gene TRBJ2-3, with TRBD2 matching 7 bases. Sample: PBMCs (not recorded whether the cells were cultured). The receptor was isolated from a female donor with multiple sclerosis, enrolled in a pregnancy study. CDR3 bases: TGTGCCAGCGGAAGGCGGGAGTTCGCAGATACGCAGTATTTT. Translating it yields CASGRREFADTQYF.